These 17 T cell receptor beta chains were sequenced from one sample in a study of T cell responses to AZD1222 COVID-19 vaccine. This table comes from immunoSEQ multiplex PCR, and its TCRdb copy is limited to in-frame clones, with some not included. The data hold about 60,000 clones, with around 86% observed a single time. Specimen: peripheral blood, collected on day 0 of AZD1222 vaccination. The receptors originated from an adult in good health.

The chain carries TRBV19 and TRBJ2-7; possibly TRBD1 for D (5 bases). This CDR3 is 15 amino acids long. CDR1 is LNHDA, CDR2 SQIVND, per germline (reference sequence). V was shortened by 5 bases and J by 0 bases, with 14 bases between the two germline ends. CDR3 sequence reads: CASSLSRQLSYEQYF. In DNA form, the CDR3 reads TGTGCCAGTAGTCTATCCCGACAGCTCTCCTACGAGCAGTACTTC. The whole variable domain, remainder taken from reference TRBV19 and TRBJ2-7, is DGGITQSPKYLFRKEGQNVTLSCEQNLNHDAMYWYRQDPGQGLRLIYYSQIVNDFQKGDIAEGYSVSREKKESFPLTVTSAQKNPTAFYLCASSLSRQLSYEQYFGPGTRLTVT.

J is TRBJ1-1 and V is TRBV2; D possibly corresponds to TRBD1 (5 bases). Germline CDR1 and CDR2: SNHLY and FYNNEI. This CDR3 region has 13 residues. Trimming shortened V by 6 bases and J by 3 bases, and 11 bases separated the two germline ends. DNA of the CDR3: TGTGCCAGCAGGGCCAGGGCGGACACTGAAGCTTTCTTT. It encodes CASRARADTEAFF. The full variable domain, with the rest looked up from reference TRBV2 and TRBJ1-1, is EPEVTQTPSHQVTQMGQEVILRCVPISNHLYFYWYRQILGQKVEFLVSFYNNEISEKSEIFDDQFSVERPDGSNFTLKIRSTKLEDSAMYFCASRARADTEAFFGQGTRLTVV.

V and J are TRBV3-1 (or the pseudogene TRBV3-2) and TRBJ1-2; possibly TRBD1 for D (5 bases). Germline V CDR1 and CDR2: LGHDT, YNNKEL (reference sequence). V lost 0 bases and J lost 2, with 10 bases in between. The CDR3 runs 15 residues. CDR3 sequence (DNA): TGTGCCAGCAGCCAAGATCCATACAGGAACTATGGCTACACCTTC. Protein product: CASSQDPYRNYGYTF.

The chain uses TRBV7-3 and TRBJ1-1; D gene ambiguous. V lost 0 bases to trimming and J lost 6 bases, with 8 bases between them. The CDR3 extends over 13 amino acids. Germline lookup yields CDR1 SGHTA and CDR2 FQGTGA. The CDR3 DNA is TGTGCCAGCAGCTTAACTTTCATATCTGAAGCTTTCTTT. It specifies CASSLTFISEAFF.

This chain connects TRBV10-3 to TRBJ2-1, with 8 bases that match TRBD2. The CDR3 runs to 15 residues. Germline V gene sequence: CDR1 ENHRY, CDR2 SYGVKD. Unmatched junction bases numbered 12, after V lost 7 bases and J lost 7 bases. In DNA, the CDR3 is TGTGCCATCATGTCCGGAGCGGGGGCCGGGAATGAGCAGTTCTTC. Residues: CAIMSGAGAGNEQFF.

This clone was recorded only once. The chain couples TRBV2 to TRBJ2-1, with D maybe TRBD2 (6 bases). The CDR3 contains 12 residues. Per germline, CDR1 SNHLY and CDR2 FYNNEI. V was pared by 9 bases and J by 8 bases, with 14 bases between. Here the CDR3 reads CASLLAWDEQFF. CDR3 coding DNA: TGTGCCAGTCTTCTAGCGTGGGATGAGCAGTTCTTC.

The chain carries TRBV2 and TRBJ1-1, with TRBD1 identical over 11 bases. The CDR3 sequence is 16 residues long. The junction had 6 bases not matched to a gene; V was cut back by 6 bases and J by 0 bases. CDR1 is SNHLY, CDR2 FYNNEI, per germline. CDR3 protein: CASRRDRGVMNTEAFF. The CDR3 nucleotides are TGTGCCAGCAGGAGGGACAGGGGGGTGATGAACACTGAAGCTTTCTTT.

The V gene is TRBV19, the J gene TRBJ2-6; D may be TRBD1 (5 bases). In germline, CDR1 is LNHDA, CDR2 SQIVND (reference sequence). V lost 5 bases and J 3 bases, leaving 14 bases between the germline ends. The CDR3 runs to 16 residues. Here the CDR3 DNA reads TGTGCCAGTAGTGCGGCAGCCCAGGGTGGGGCCAACGTCCTGACTTTC. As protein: CASSAAAQGGANVLTF.

The CDR3: CASSILGRDTQYF. The CDR3 DNA follows: TGTGCCAGTAGTATACTGGGGCGGGATACGCAGTATTTT. The chain uses TRBV19 and TRBJ2-3; D may be TRBD1 (5 bases). Germline-derived CDR1 and CDR2 are LNHDA and SQIVND (reference sequence). The CDR3 is 13 amino acids. V lost 2 bases to trimming and J lost 6 bases, with 9 bases between them.

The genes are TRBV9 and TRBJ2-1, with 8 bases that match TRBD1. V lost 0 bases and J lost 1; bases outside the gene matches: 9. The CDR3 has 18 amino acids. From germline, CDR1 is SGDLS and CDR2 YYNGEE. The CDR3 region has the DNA TGTGCCAGCAGCGTAGGTAGGACAGGGACCGTTTCCTACAATGAGCAGTTCTTC. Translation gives CASSVGRTGTVSYNEQFF.

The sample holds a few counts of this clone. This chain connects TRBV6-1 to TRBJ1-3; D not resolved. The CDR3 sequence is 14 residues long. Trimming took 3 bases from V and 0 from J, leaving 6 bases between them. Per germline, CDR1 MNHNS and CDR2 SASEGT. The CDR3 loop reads CASSDLFSGNTIYF. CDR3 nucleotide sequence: TGTGCCAGCAGTGACCTGTTCTCTGGAAACACCATATATTTT.

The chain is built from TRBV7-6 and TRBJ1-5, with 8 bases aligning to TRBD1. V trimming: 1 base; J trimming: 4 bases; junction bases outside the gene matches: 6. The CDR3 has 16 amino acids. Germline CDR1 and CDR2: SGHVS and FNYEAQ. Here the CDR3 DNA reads TGTGCCAGCAGCTTAGGGGCAGGGGGCGAGAATCAGCCCCAGCATTTT. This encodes CASSLGAGGENQPQHF.

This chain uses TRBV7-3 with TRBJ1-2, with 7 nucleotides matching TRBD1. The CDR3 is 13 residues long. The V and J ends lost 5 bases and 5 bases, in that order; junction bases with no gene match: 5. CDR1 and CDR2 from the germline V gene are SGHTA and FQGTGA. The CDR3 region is CASSGPQGYGYTF. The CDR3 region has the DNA TGTGCCAGCAGCGGACCACAGGGGTATGGCTACACCTTC.

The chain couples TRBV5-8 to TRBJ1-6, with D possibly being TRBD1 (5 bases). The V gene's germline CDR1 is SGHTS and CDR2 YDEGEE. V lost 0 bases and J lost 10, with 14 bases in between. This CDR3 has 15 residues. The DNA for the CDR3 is TGTGCCAGCAGCTTGGATCCGGGGCTACGCTCACCCCTCCACTTT. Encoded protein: CASSLDPGLRSPLHF.

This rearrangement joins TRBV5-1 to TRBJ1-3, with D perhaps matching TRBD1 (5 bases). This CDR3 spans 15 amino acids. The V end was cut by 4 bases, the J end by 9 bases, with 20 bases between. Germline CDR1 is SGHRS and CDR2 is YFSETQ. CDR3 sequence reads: CASSLTTGSGGTIYF. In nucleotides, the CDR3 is TGCGCCAGCAGCCTGACTACAGGATCAGGAGGCACCATATATTTT.

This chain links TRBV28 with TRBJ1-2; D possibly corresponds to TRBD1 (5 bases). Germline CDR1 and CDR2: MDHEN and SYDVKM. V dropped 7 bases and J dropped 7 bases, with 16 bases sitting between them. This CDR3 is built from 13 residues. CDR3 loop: CASTPMGEGGYTF. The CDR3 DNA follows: TGTGCCAGCACCCCTATGGGGGAGGGTGGCTACACCTTC.

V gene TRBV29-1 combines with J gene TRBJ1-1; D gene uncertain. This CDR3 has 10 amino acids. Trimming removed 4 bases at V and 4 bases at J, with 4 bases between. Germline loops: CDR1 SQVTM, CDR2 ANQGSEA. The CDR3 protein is CSVGFTEAFF. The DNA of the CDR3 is TGCAGCGTTGGTTTCACTGAAGCTTTCTTT. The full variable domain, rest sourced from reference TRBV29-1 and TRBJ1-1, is SAVISQKPSRDICQRGTSLTIQCQVDSQVTMMFWYRQQPGQSLTLIATANQGSEATYESGFVIDKFPISRPNLTFSTLTVSNMSPEDSSIYLCSVGFTEAFFGQGTRLTVV.